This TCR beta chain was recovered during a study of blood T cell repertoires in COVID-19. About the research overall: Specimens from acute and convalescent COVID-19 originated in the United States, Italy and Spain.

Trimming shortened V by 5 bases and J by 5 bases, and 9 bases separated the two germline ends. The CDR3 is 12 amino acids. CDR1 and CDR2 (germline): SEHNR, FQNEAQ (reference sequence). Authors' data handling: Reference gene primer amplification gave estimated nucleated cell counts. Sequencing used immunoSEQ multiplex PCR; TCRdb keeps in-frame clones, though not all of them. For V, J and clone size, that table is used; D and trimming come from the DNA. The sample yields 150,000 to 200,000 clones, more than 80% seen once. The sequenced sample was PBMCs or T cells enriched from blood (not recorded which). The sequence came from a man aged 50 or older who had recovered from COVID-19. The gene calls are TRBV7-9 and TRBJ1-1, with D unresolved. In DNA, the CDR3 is TGTGCCAGCAGCGTCTTGAGGACTGAAGCTTTCTTT. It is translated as CASSVLRTEAFF.